The source of this TCR beta chain is a study of beta chain features in type 1 diabetes. Study details: Age and gender were similar between patients and healthy donors, as were cell yields. Study-level findings and limits: In every one of the four CD4+ subsets, TCRB CDR3s were moderately but significantly shorter in Type 1 diabetes patients.

About this clone itself: Its antigen is not identified.

Expressed TCRB transcripts were sequenced, since all the RNA that had been isolated was reverse transcribed. An average about 3.6 million reads came from naive, central memory and regulatory T cell samples. Using immunoSEQ multiplex PCR, the repertoire was profiled, and TCRdb retains in-frame clones only, with some absent. This table has about 170,000 clones, around 7.8% appearing once. A single heparinised draw of approximately 110 mL on average was taken per donor. Trimming at V came to 7 bases and at J to 0 bases, leaving 14 bases not matched to a gene. Germline V gene sequence: CDR1 SQVTM, CDR2 ANQGSEA. The CDR3 has 17 amino acids.

This receptor was obtained from a woman aged 40 to 55 with type 1 diabetes. The source material was central memory CD4+ T cells from blood. V usage is TRBV29-1 and J usage is TRBJ1-1; 10 bases line up with TRBD1. CDR3: CSAQTFPGQGMNTEAFF. CDR3 in DNA: TGCAGCGCTCAAACCTTCCCGGGACAGGGGATGAACACTGAAGCTTTCTTT.